This T cell receptor beta chain derives from a study of beta chain features in type 1 diabetes. Study at large: Researchers looked at approximately 110,000,000 sorted cells across all samples.

The CDR3 runs 15 residues. CDR1 and CDR2 from the germline V gene are LGHNA and YNFKEQ. The ends were cut back, 5 bases at V and 7 bases at J, with 20 bases in the middle. Whole-study results and caveats: PCR might favor shorter templates, equally in patients and controls.

Note on this clone: The antigen remains undetermined.

Sequencing targeted expressed TCRB transcripts, as all isolated RNA had been reverse transcribed. Repertoires were generated with immunoSEQ multiplex PCR, while TCRdb's copy carries only in-frame clones and drops some. In the table there are 850,000 to 900,000 clones, 15% to 20% of which are singletons. Sequencing used naive CD4+ T cells from blood. The receptor was derived from a woman aged 18-30 years in good health. The gene calls are TRBV4-2 and TRBJ1-2, with a tentative D call TRBD1 (5 bases). The CDR3 loop reads CASSLAGLSRSGYTF. The CDR3 DNA sequence: TGTGCCAGCAGCTTGGCGGGACTCTCACGTAGTGGCTACACCTTC.